This TCR beta chain was documented in a study of cytomegalovirus exposure and HLA in healthy donors. Notes on the study in general: Per a prior analysis, the majority of TCR beta V segments were productive roughly 87% or roughly 30% of the time.

A note on this clone: The antigen is undetermined.

It was with 60 Vbeta and 13 Jbeta primers that the PCR ran. Assay used: immunoSEQ multiplex PCR; TCRdb lists only in-frame clones, some missing. This sample's clone table lists roughly 78,000 clones. The V end was cut by 4 bases, the J end by 5 bases, with 14 bases between. This CDR3 comprises 14 residues. Germline values: CDR1 MNHEY, CDR2 SVGAGI. The chain links TRBV6-5 to TRBJ2-5, with D possibly matching TRBD1 (5 bases). The receptor was derived from a middle-aged man in good health and CMV-seronegative. The sequencing sample was made of PBMCs. The DNA for the CDR3 is TGTGCCAGCAGTTCCCGGCAGGGTTTTGAGACCCAGTACTTC. Its translation is CASSSRQGFETQYF.